Presented here are 32 T cell receptor beta chains from one specimen sequenced in a study of post-analysis software for immune sequencing data. Study outcomes and limitations: TRBV5-6, TRBV5-1 and TRBV20-1 were among five TRBV segments more frequent in patients than controls.

Their recognized antigens are unknown. The library was made from cDNA and included unique molecular identifiers. TCRdb processed the PCR reads anew with MiXCR; each CDR3 protein has one entry. Found here are approximately 730,000 distinct CDR3 sequences, 35% to 55% of them singletons; the top ten hold over 4.5%. Sequenced: blood. The source is a girl aged 10 to 17 with multiple sclerosis.

This chain uses TRBV13 with TRBJ2-7, with D tentatively TRBD2 (6 bases). The CDR3 totals 17 residues. V gave up 3 bases and J gave up 0 bases, with 18 bases separating them. Germline loops: CDR1 PRHDT, CDR2 FYEKMQ (reference sequence). This chain's CDR3 is CASSFAGPLGVSYEQYF. The CDR3 bases are TGTGCCAGCAGCTTTGCGGGACCCCTGGGGGTCTCCTACGAGCAGTACTTC. The whole variable domain, remainder taken from reference TRBV13 and TRBJ2-7, is AAGVIQSPRHLIKEKRETATLKCYPIPRHDTVYWYQQGPGQDPQFLISFYEKMQSDKGSIPDRFSAQQFSDYHSELNMSSLELGDSALYFCASSFAGPLGVSYEQYFGPGTRLTVT.

This clonotype came up many times. V is TRBV12-3 or TRBV12-4 and J is TRBJ2-7; D uncertain. The CDR3 sequence is 11 residues long. Deletions cut 2 bases from V and 5 bases from J, with 4 bases between. DNA of the CDR3: TGTGCCAGCAGTTTAAGGAACGAGCAGTACTTC. Translation: CASSLRNEQYF.

The sample holds many counts of this clonotype. This chain links TRBV6-6 with TRBJ1-5, with D uncertain. V lost 8 bases and J lost 3, with 2 bases in between. Germline loops: CDR1 MNHNY, CDR2 SVGAGI (reference sequence). This CDR3 region has 10 residues. The CDR3 nucleotides are TGTGCCAGCCACAATCAGCCCCAGCATTTT. It specifies CASHNQPQHF.

The V call is TRBV6-5, the J call TRBJ1-2, with TRBD1 as a possible D gene (6 bases). CDR1 MNHEY and CDR2 SVGAGI come from the germline V gene. The ends were cut back, 2 bases at V and 7 bases at J, with 11 bases in the middle. This CDR3 is 13 amino acids long. The CDR3 region has the DNA TGTGCCAGCAGTTACCCACAGGGAACTGGCTACACCTTC. It codes for CASSYPQGTGYTF.

V gene TRBV27 combines with J gene TRBJ2-1; the D gene is possibly TRBD2 (6 bases). Germline V gene sequence: CDR1 MNHEY, CDR2 SMNVEV (reference sequence). The ends were cut back, 7 bases at V and 10 bases at J, with 20 bases in the middle. This CDR3 comprises 14 residues. CDR3 sequence: CASTPVGGPREQFF. CDR3 sequence (DNA): TGTGCCAGCACCCCCGTGGGAGGCCCAAGGGAGCAGTTCTTC.

This clonotype was picked up a small number of times. The chain joins TRBV28 to TRBJ2-7; 13 positions match TRBD2. The V gene end was trimmed by 2 bases and the J gene end by 1 base; junction bases not matched to a gene: 2. CDR3 length: 16 amino acids. Germline V gives CDR1 MDHEN, CDR2 SYDVKM. In DNA, the CDR3 is TGTGCCAGCAGTTTACCGACTAGCGGGGGGTCCTACGAGCAGTACTTC. Translated: CASSLPTSGGSYEQYF.

The chain links TRBV5-1 to TRBJ2-3; D may be TRBD1 (6 bases). CDR3 size: 15 residues. V was cut by 5 bases and J by 4 bases, with 17 bases left in between. The germline CDR1 and CDR2 sequences are SGHRS and YFSETQ. CDR3 protein: CASRLSNRVSDTQYF. CDR3 nucleotide sequence: TGCGCCAGCAGACTATCGAACAGGGTCTCAGATACGCAGTATTTT.

This chain uses TRBV2 with TRBJ2-4, with D uncertain. The length of the CDR3 is 14 residues. The germline V gene has CDR1 SNHLY and CDR2 FYNNEI. V shed 3 bases and J shed 0 bases, with 6 bases lying between them. In DNA form, the CDR3 reads TGTGCCAGCAGTGATGCACTAGCCAAAAACATTCAGTACTTC. Its protein is CASSDALAKNIQYF.

The J gene is TRBJ2-1, the V gene TRBV7-9; TRBD2 agrees at 8 bases. The CDR3 is 12 residues long. V lost 1 base to trimming and J lost 12 bases; unmatched junction nucleotides: 2. The germline gives CDR1 SEHNR, CDR2 FQNEAQ (reference sequence). CDR3 region: CASSLGAGGQFF. CDR3 in DNA: TGTGCCAGCAGCTTAGGGGCGGGGGGGCAGTTCTTC.

Concerning this clonotype: Germline and junction disagree at one end, which may indicate a read error. The chain combines TRBV5-6 with TRBJ1-1; D is undetermined. Germline CDR1 reads SGHDT; CDR2 reads YYEEEE. The CDR3 is 13 amino acids. CDR3 sequence: CAGSSQRNTEAFF. CDR3 nucleotide sequence: TGTGCCGGCAGCTCCCAGAGGAACACTGAAGCTTTCTTT.

Here the CDR3 DNA reads TGCGCCAGCAGCTTGACCGGGACAGGGATAACCCCTGGCTACACCTTC. Its protein is CASSLTGTGITPGYTF. The V gene is TRBV5-1, the J gene TRBJ1-2; 9 nucleotides line up with TRBD1. Losses at the gene ends were 1 base for V and 7 bases for J; bases not matched to a gene: 11. CDR1 is SGHRS and CDR2 is YFSETQ in the germline V gene. This CDR3 has 16 amino acids.

The chain couples TRBV11-2 to TRBJ2-1; TRBD1 aligns across 9 bases. Trimming cost V 1 base and J 4 bases; bases outside gene matches: 8. CDR1 is SGHAT and CDR2 is FQNNGV in the germline V gene. The CDR3 extends over 17 amino acids. This CDR3 reads CASSLVTGTGRYNEQFF. The CDR3 DNA is TGTGCCAGCAGCTTAGTCACCGGGACAGGGCGATACAATGAGCAGTTCTTC.

The chain joins TRBV20-1 to TRBJ2-5, with D perhaps matching TRBD2 (5 bases). The J call is in doubt because the DNA end fits TRBJ2-7 better. Per germline, CDR1 DFQATT and CDR2 SNEGSKA (reference sequence). This CDR3 has 13 residues. The CDR3: CSARDTGKVEQYF. The DNA of the CDR3 is TGCAGTGCTAGAGATACGGGAAAGGTCGAGCAGTACTTC.

The chain combines TRBV6-1 with TRBJ2-1; 13 bases align to TRBD2. There are 19 residues in the CDR3. V dropped 5 bases and J dropped 3; count of bases not matched to a gene: 13. CDR1 MNHNS and CDR2 SASEGT come from the germline V gene. CDR3 protein: CASSPLGTSGIGYYNEQFF. The CDR3, as DNA: TGTGCCAGCAGTCCGCTGGGGACTAGCGGGATTGGGTACTACAATGAGCAGTTCTTC.

The rearrangement joins TRBV3-1 to TRBJ2-5, with TRBD2 as a possible D gene (5 bases). This CDR3 spans 15 amino acids. V lost 0 bases and J lost 4, with 12 bases in between. In germline, CDR1 is LGHDT, CDR2 YNNKEL (reference sequence). The CDR3 loop reads CASSQEGRGIETQYF. The CDR3 DNA reads as TGTGCCAGCAGCCAAGAAGGGAGAGGGATAGAGACCCAGTACTTC.

Regarding this clonotype: One end of the junction fails to match germline, which may point to a read error. CDR3: CASRSPRTAKNIRYF. In DNA, the CDR3 is TGTGCCAGCAGATCCCCGAGGACAGCCAAAAACATTCGGTACTTC. The chain links TRBV6-5 to TRBJ2-4, with D possibly matching TRBD1 (6 bases). Germline loops: CDR1 MNHEY, CDR2 SVGAGI. This CDR3 comprises 15 residues.

In its sample, this clonotype was seen once. The chain carries TRBV20-1 and TRBJ2-3; 9 bases map to TRBD1. Germline CDR1 is DFQATT and CDR2 is SNEGSKA (reference sequence). The CDR3 runs 11 residues. V shed 5 bases and J 6 bases; nucleotides not matched to a gene: 0. The CDR3, as DNA: TGCAGTGCTGGGACAGGGGATACGCAGTATTTT. The encoded protein is CSAGTGDTQYF.

This clonotype turned up a few times. The rearrangement links TRBV12-3 or TRBV12-4 to TRBJ2-1; D is possibly TRBD2 (6 bases). The CDR3 is made up of 16 amino acids. V was trimmed by 5 bases and J by 2 bases, leaving 16 bases between them. CDR3 coding DNA: TGTGCCAGCAGTCTCCAGATCGGGAGCGCCTACAATGAGCAGTTCTTC. Its translation is CASSLQIGSAYNEQFF.

The CDR3 coding sequence is TGTGCCAGCAGCTTGGCTATGGGGTTGGAGAAGACCCAGTACTTC. This encodes CASSLAMGLEKTQYF. The chain couples TRBV5-8 to TRBJ2-5; D gene unclear. Germline lookup yields CDR1 SGHTS and CDR2 YDEGEE. The germline V and J ends were trimmed by 0 bases and 6 bases, with 15 bases remaining between them. The CDR3 is made up of 15 amino acids.

This clonotype was seen a few times. The chain uses TRBV6-5 and TRBJ2-5; TRBD2 is a possible D gene (6 bases). The germline gives CDR1 MNHEY, CDR2 SVGAGI. This CDR3 contains 13 residues. The germline V and J ends were trimmed by 10 bases and 4 bases, with 16 bases remaining between them. CDR3 amino acids: CATITGTGETQYF. In DNA, the CDR3 is TGTGCCACCATTACGGGGACTGGAGAGACCCAGTACTTC.

The J gene is TRBJ1-1, the V gene TRBV13; no reliable D call. This CDR3 contains 15 residues. Trimming took 2 bases from V and 3 from J, leaving 13 bases between them. Germline CDR1 is PRHDT and CDR2 is FYEKMQ (reference sequence). The CDR3 DNA sequence: TGTGCCAGCAGCTTAAGTTTAAGATCTGACACTGAAGCTTTCTTT. It is translated as CASSLSLRSDTEAFF.

The sample holds many counts of this clonotype. The V gene is TRBV29-1, the J gene TRBJ2-1; a weak D match, TRBD2 (6 bases). The CDR3 has 11 residues. V was cut by 7 bases and J by 5 bases, with 9 bases left in between. Per the germline V gene, CDR1 is SQVTM and CDR2 is ANQGSEA. CDR3 sequence reads: CSGRTNNEQFF. The CDR3 DNA reads as TGCAGCGGGAGGACTAACAATGAGCAGTTCTTC.

In this sample, this clonotype turned up a few times. The chain recombines TRBV29-1 with TRBJ2-2; possibly TRBD2 for D (6 bases). The CDR3 runs to 13 residues. Germline V lookup: CDR1 SQVTM, CDR2 ANQGSEA. V lost 7 bases to trimming and J lost 4 bases, with 13 bases between them. The CDR3 nucleotides read TGCAGCGCCCGGGTGGGGGGCACCGGGGAGCTGTTTTTT. It is translated as CSARVGGTGELFF.

This clonotype was counted only a few times. In DNA form, the CDR3 reads TGTGCCAGCAGCCACGGGACAGGCTATTTGGGCACAGATACGCAGTATTTT. This gives the protein CASSHGTGYLGTDTQYF. The chain employs TRBV27 and TRBJ2-3, with 8 bases fitting TRBD1. From germline, CDR1 is MNHEY and CDR2 SMNVEV (reference sequence). V gave up 6 bases and J gave up 1 base; unmatched junction bases: 12. The CDR3 covers 17 residues.

The V call is TRBV20-1, the J call TRBJ2-4, with 11 bases matching TRBD1. CDR3 length: 15 amino acids. Germline lookup yields CDR1 DFQATT and CDR2 SNEGSKA (reference sequence). J lost 8 bases, V lost 3 bases, and 9 bases had no gene match. The CDR3 sequence: CSARVDRGPMDIQYF. The DNA for the CDR3 is TGCAGTGCTAGGGTGGACAGGGGGCCCATGGACATTCAGTACTTC.

The chain links TRBV9 to TRBJ2-1; D may be TRBD1 or TRBD2 (5 bases each). The CDR3 contains 14 residues. V lost 0 bases to trimming and J lost 13 bases, with 17 bases between them. Germline CDR1 is SGDLS and CDR2 is YYNGEE. As DNA, the CDR3 is TGTGCCAGCAGCGTAGCAGGGAGAGGGGAGACCCAGTTCTTC. Protein sequence: CASSVAGRGETQFF.

Note on this clonotype: This clone may be a read error of a much larger clone one base away. V and J are TRBV29-1 and TRBJ2-3; 7 bases are a match to TRBD2. Germline V CDR1 and CDR2: SQVTM, ANQGSEA. There are 13 residues in the CDR3. Unmatched junction bases numbered 12, after V lost 7 bases and J lost 8 bases. The DNA of the CDR3 is TGCAGCGCCTGGACTAGATTGGGAGGTACGCAGTATTTT. Amino acid sequence: CSAWTRLGGTQYF.

This clonotype has just a few counts. The rearrangement joins TRBV10-3 to TRBJ2-7; D perhaps matches TRBD2 (5 bases). This CDR3 contains 15 residues. CDR1 and CDR2 from the germline V gene are ENHRY and SYGVKD. V lost 6 bases to trimming and J lost 0 bases, with 15 bases between them. CDR3 protein: CAIRPVDGNSYEQYF. CDR3 nucleotides: TGTGCCATCAGACCGGTAGACGGGAACTCCTACGAGCAGTACTTC.

This chain joins TRBV2 and TRBJ2-6; no firm D call. This CDR3 contains 15 residues. From germline, CDR1 is SNHLY and CDR2 FYNNEI. V gave up 7 bases and J gave up 2 bases, with 12 bases separating them. As DNA, the CDR3 is TGTGCCAGCACCCTGTCCCACCCTGGGGCCAACGTCCTGACTTTC. This gives the protein CASTLSHPGANVLTF.

The V gene is TRBV5-1, the J gene TRBJ2-5; 9 positions agree with TRBD2. CDR1 and CDR2 (germline): SGHRS, YFSETQ. The CDR3 has 17 residues. The V and J ends lost 0 bases and 5 bases, in that order; junction bases with no gene match: 11. The CDR3 sequence: CASSLVPIGTSRETQYF. CDR3 nucleotides: TGCGCCAGCAGCTTGGTCCCGATTGGGACTAGCCGGGAGACCCAGTACTTC.

The rearrangement uses TRBV5-4 and TRBJ2-5; 7 positions agree with TRBD1. This CDR3 has 15 amino acids. The junction had 10 bases not matched to a gene; V was cut back by 3 bases and J by 5 bases. The V gene's germline CDR1 is SGHNT and CDR2 YYREEE (reference sequence). DNA of the CDR3: TGTGCCAGCAGCTCCCCGACAGGGATGGAGGAGACCCAGTACTTC. This codes for CASSSPTGMEETQYF.

The V gene is TRBV9, the J gene TRBJ2-3; D gene unclear. V shed 3 bases and J shed 4 bases, with 12 bases lying between them. CDR3 size: 14 residues. Germline V gene sequence: CDR1 SGDLS, CDR2 YYNGEE. Here the CDR3 reads CASSDPRFADTQYF. CDR3 DNA sequence: TGTGCCAGCAGCGACCCACGATTCGCAGATACGCAGTATTTT.